The source of this T cell receptor (beta chain) is a study of cytomegalovirus exposure and HLA in healthy donors. Study conclusions and caveats: V- and J-gene trimming of TCR beta was linked (in a later analysis) to a missense DCLRE1C variant.

Germline CDR1 and CDR2: MNHNS and SASEGT. This CDR3 is 15 amino acids long. With 6 bases clipped from V and 7 bases from J, the junction kept 10 bases outside the gene matches. Remarks on this clone: Its antigen remains unidentified.

PCR involved 60 Vbeta and 13 Jbeta primers. The assay was immunoSEQ multiplex PCR, and TCRdb's table has in-frame clones only and misses some. The repertoire holds some 200,000 clones, 75% to 80% seen once, with about 3% in the top ten. What was sequenced was PBMCs. The receptor comes from a female donor in good health and CMV-seronegative. V is TRBV6-1 and J is TRBJ1-5, with 9 bases that match TRBD1. CDR3 DNA sequence: TGTGCCAGCAGCCCGGACAGGGGAGGAGGCCAGCCCCAGCATTTT. This translates into CASSPDRGGGQPQHF.